The clone carrying this T cell receptor beta chain occurred a few times. What it recognizes is unknown. The source of the sample is a study of T-cell memory formation after mild COVID-19. V lost 11 bases, J lost 1 base, and 22 bases stayed unmatched. This CDR3 is built from 19 residues. Per germline, CDR1 LGHDT and CDR2 YNNKEL (reference sequence). General study results and limits: SARS-CoV-2 specificity of second-wave clones peaking day 37 was unconfirmed.

TCRdb reprocessed the 5' RACE reads via MiXCR and lists one record per CDR3 protein. The table lists some 290,000 distinct CDR3 sequences, roughly 16% of them singletons, with about 23% in the top ten. Sequencing was carried out using PBMCs or a T cell subset sorted from them (not recorded which). This TCR was sampled from a man aged 18 to 35 who had mild COVID-19 (a few samples of this study predate the infection). Cell type and time point are not known. This rearrangement joins TRBV3-1 to TRBJ2-5; 10 bases map to TRBD2. For the CDR3, the DNA is TGTGCCTCCAACCCACTAGCGGGGTCCCAGTCTTACACCCAAGAGACCCAGTACTTC. Translated, it gives CASNPLAGSQSYTQETQYF.